These 21 T cell receptor beta chains share one sample of origin, sequenced in a study of blood T cell repertoires in COVID-19. Some clones are missing from TCRdb's copy, which holds only in-frame ones; the method was immunoSEQ multiplex PCR. The table lists some 200,000 clones, 88% of them singletons, with around 1.5% in the top ten. Sequenced input: peripheral blood. The receptors shown here come from a man younger than 30 with active or convalescent COVID-19.

The rearrangement uses TRBV30 and TRBJ2-7; tentative D call: TRBD1 (5 bases). CDR1 GTSNPN and CDR2 SVGIG come from the germline V gene (reference sequence). Trimming shortened V by 3 bases and J by 3 bases, and 12 bases separated the two germline ends. The CDR3 spans 13 residues. CDR3 bases: TGTGCCTGGAGACAGGCCTCAAGCTACGAGCAGTACTTC. Translated: CAWRQASSYEQYF.

The chain is built from TRBV27 and TRBJ1-3; TRBD1 is a possible D gene (5 bases). Germline V gene lookup returns CDR1 MNHEY and CDR2 SMNVEV (reference sequence). This CDR3 has 14 residues. V lost 6 bases and J 0 bases, leaving 9 bases between the germline ends. This chain's CDR3 is CASSRRGSGNTIYF. CDR3 DNA sequence: TGTGCCAGCAGCCGGAGGGGCTCTGGAAACACCATATATTTT.

The chain couples TRBV6-1 to TRBJ1-1; the match to TRBD1 covers 7 bases. Germline V gene sequence: CDR1 MNHNS, CDR2 SASEGT. J was trimmed by 0 bases and V by 4 bases; bases with no gene match: 8. The CDR3 extends over 16 amino acids. Written as DNA, the CDR3 is TGTGCCAGCAGTGGCAGATCCGGGACAGTGAACACTGAAGCTTTCTTT. Its protein is CASSGRSGTVNTEAFF.

Details on this clone: The sample has other DNA sequences that encode this CDR3 too. The rearrangement uses TRBV27 and TRBJ2-1, with TRBD2 identical over 12 bases. The V gene's germline CDR1 is MNHEY and CDR2 SMNVEV (reference sequence). V lost 2 bases, J lost 6 bases, and 2 bases stayed unmatched. The CDR3 length is 15 residues. The CDR3 loop reads CASSLLAGGGNEQFF. The CDR3 nucleotides are TGTGCCAGCAGTTTACTAGCGGGAGGGGGCAATGAGCAGTTCTTC.

This chain uses TRBV7-2 with TRBJ1-3; no clear D gene. The CDR3 loop spans 15 amino acids. V gave up 5 bases and J gave up 0 bases, with 11 bases separating them. Per the germline V gene, CDR1 is SGHTA and CDR2 is FQGNSA. CDR3 in DNA: TGTGCCAGCAGCCTATCTAGGAGCTCTGGAAACACCATATATTTT. Protein: CASSLSRSSGNTIYF.

The chain employs TRBV6-1 and TRBJ1-4; the match to TRBD1 covers 8 bases. The CDR3 covers 15 residues. V gave up 0 bases and J gave up 5 bases; unmatched junction bases: 2. Germline CDR1 is MNHNS and CDR2 is SASEGT. The CDR3 coding sequence is TGTGCCAGCAGTGAAGCGGCAGGGGGCAATGAAAAACTGTTTTTT. It translates to CASSEAAGGNEKLFF.

Comment on this clone: The sample carries other DNA sequences with the same CDR3. The chain links TRBV7-2 to TRBJ2-7; 7 bases line up with TRBD2. This CDR3 has 14 amino acids. CDR1 is SGHTA and CDR2 is FQGNSA in the germline V gene. Losses at the gene ends were 6 bases for V and 0 bases for J; bases not matched to a gene: 5. The CDR3: CASSSGGSSYEQYF. The CDR3 nucleotides read TGTGCCAGCAGTTCCGGGGGGAGCTCCTACGAGCAGTACTTC.

The rearrangement uses TRBV19 and TRBJ1-6; D is ambiguous. V gave up 7 bases and J gave up 5 bases, with 6 bases separating them. The CDR3 contains 12 residues. Germline values: CDR1 LNHDA, CDR2 SQIVND (reference sequence). CDR3: CASKSNNSPLHF. DNA of the CDR3: TGTGCCAGTAAGAGCAATAATTCACCCCTCCACTTT. Complete variable domain (other parts from reference TRBV19 and TRBJ1-6): DGGITQSPKYLFRKEGQNVTLSCEQNLNHDAMYWYRQDPGQGLRLIYYSQIVNDFQKGDIAEGYSVSREKKESFPLTVTSAQKNPTAFYLCASKSNNSPLHFGNGTRLTVT.

This sequence joins TRBV12-3 or TRBV12-4 and TRBJ1-1, with no clear D. CDR3 length equals 11 residues. Trimming shortened V by 7 bases and J by 11 bases, and 14 bases separated the two germline ends. The CDR3 sequence: CASTESGRAFF. In DNA form, the CDR3 reads TGTGCCAGCACCGAGTCCGGGAGGGCTTTCTTT.

DNA for the CDR3: TGTGCCGGCGGTGACTCCTACGAGCAGTACTTC. Translating gives CAGGDSYEQYF. The rearrangement uses TRBV28 and TRBJ2-7; no clear D gene. V lost 11 bases and J 0 bases, leaving 8 bases between the germline ends. This CDR3 comprises 11 residues. CDR1 MDHEN and CDR2 SYDVKM come from the germline V gene.

This clone has only a few counts. The gene calls are TRBV6-6 and TRBJ2-2; TRBD2 matches 7 bases. Germline loops: CDR1 MNHNY, CDR2 SVGAGI (reference sequence). The ends lost 5 bases at V and 5 bases at J; junction bases unmatched: 8. This CDR3 has 15 residues. The CDR3 bases are TGTGCCAGCAGTCCAGCGGGAATCGGTACCGGGGAGCTGTTTTTT. Its translation: CASSPAGIGTGELFF.

V gene TRBV5-6 combines with J gene TRBJ1-2, with a weak D call TRBD1 (6 bases). Germline CDR1 reads SGHDT; CDR2 reads YYEEEE. V lost 0 bases and J lost 8, with 20 bases in between. This CDR3 contains 16 residues. The CDR3 DNA is TGTGCCAGCAGCTTGGACAGAACAGGGCTCATTAGAGGCTACACCTTC. It is translated as CASSLDRTGLIRGYTF.

The rearrangement uses TRBV7-2 and TRBJ2-1; D not certain. The CDR3 is 14 amino acids. The germline gives CDR1 SGHTA, CDR2 FQGNSA. V was pared by 6 bases and J by 0 bases, with 9 bases between. The CDR3, as DNA: TGTGCCAGCAGTATTATGAGCTCCTACAATGAGCAGTTCTTC. Protein sequence: CASSIMSSYNEQFF.

This chain links TRBV5-1 with TRBJ1-1; D call uncertain. The V end lost 4 bases, the J end lost 0 bases, and 13 bases lay between the germline ends. Germline lookup yields CDR1 SGHRS and CDR2 YFSETQ. CDR3 length equals 15 residues. DNA for the CDR3: TGCGCCAGCAGCCCCGCGGCGGGGATGAACACTGAAGCTTTCTTT. Translated, it gives CASSPAAGMNTEAFF.

This sequence joins TRBV12-5 and TRBJ2-1, with 9 bases fitting TRBD2. Trimming at V came to 5 bases and at J to 7 bases, leaving 18 bases not matched to a gene. Looked up from germline, CDR1 is LGHNT and CDR2 is FRNRAP. This CDR3 contains 18 residues. The CDR3 protein is CASGKAAGGILFTNEQFF. The CDR3 DNA sequence: TGTGCTAGTGGTAAGGCCGCGGGAGGGATCCTATTTACAAATGAGCAGTTCTTC.

The chain has TRBV5-6 and TRBJ2-7; 7 bases agree with TRBD1. With V trimmed by 2 bases and J by 2 bases, 10 bases remained unmatched. CDR3 length equals 16 residues. From germline, CDR1 is SGHDT and CDR2 YYEEEE. The CDR3 DNA reads TGTGCCAGCAGCTTAGAAGCGCCACAGGGGACCTACGAGCAGTACTTC. Translating it yields CASSLEAPQGTYEQYF.

This clone came up once. The chain is built from TRBV7-8 and TRBJ1-6; TRBD1 agrees at 7 bases. The junction had 5 bases not matched to a gene; V was cut back by 4 bases and J by 5 bases. The CDR3 spans 15 residues. Germline V lookup: CDR1 SGHVS, CDR2 FQNEAQ. The CDR3 DNA sequence: TGTGCCAGCAGCTCCCAGACAGGGAATAATTCACCCCTCCACTTT. The encoded protein is CASSSQTGNNSPLHF.

This clone came up once. CDR3 region: CASSQEASGATEAFF. CDR3 bases: TGCGCCAGCAGCCAAGAGGCTTCAGGGGCCACTGAAGCTTTCTTT. The chain uses TRBV4-3 and TRBJ1-1; D might be TRBD1 (6 bases). The germline V gene has CDR1 LGHNA and CDR2 YSLEER. The CDR3 is 15 amino acids. V lost 0 bases, J lost 4 bases, and 12 bases lay in between.

The genes are TRBV2 and TRBJ1-2; 8 positions match TRBD1. The CDR3 spans 13 residues. V lost 11 bases and J lost 3; bases outside the gene matches: 8. Germline CDR1 SNHLY, CDR2 FYNNEI. CDR3 in DNA: TGTGCCGCCCTGGGGACAGGCGACTATGGCTACACCTTC. Its protein is CAALGTGDYGYTF.

The genes are TRBV5-1 and TRBJ2-7; 10 bases line up with TRBD1. The V and J ends lost 3 bases and 9 bases, in that order; junction bases with no gene match: 12. The CDR3 length is 15 residues. From germline, CDR1 is SGHRS and CDR2 YFSETQ. The CDR3 spells CASSSPGQGKVRQYF. DNA for the CDR3: TGCGCCAGCAGCTCGCCGGGACAGGGGAAGGTCCGGCAGTACTTC. The variable domain in full, with the rest retrieved from reference TRBV5-1 and TRBJ2-7, is KAGVTQTPRYLIKTRGQQVTLSCSPISGHRSVSWYQQTPGQGLQFLFEYFSETQRNKGNFPGRFSGRQFSNSRSEMNVSTLELGDSALYLCASSSPGQGKVRQYFGPGTRLTVT.

This clone has only a few counts. V usage is TRBV6-6 and J usage is TRBJ1-1; a possible D gene is TRBD1 (6 bases). Germline CDR1 is MNHNY and CDR2 is SVGAGI (reference sequence). With 2 bases removed from V and 5 bases from J, the gap between germline ends came to 12 bases. CDR3 length equals 14 residues. This chain's CDR3 is CASSYGAQGTEAFF. CDR3 in DNA: TGTGCCAGCAGTTACGGGGCACAGGGAACTGAAGCTTTCTTT.